This entry lists 22 T cell receptor beta chains sequenced from one sample in a study of T-cell memory formation after mild COVID-19. TCRdb independently ran MiXCR on the 5' RACE reads; one entry per CDR3 protein. The sample holds 200,000 to 250,000 distinct CDR3 sequences, 9.5% seen once. Sequenced material: PBMCs or a T cell subset sorted from them (not recorded which). All receptors derive from a young man who had mild COVID-19 (a few samples of this study predate the infection). Cell type and time point are not known.

This clonotype has at least ten counts. CDR3 loop: CASSATSGDTGELFF. CDR3 DNA sequence: TGTGCCAGCAGTGCGACCAGCGGGGACACCGGGGAGCTGTTTTTT. The rearrangement uses TRBV6-2 or TRBV6-3 and TRBJ2-2; TRBD2 agrees at 7 bases. This CDR3 has 15 residues. J lost 3 bases, V lost 5 bases, and 6 bases had no gene match. Germline V gene data show CDR1 as MNHEY and CDR2 as SVGEGT.

The chain links TRBV3-1 to TRBJ1-6; D remains ambiguous. Germline values: CDR1 LGHDT, CDR2 YNNKEL (reference sequence). CDR3 size: 15 residues. Trimming shortened V by 11 bases and J by 0 bases, and 14 bases separated the two germline ends. CDR3 region: CACGMTSSYNSPLHF. Written as DNA, the CDR3 is TGTGCCTGTGGGATGACGAGCTCCTATAATTCACCCCTCCACTTT.

This clonotype showed up just a few times. The V and J genes are TRBV20-1 and TRBJ2-3; 7 nucleotides align to TRBD2. This CDR3 has 14 residues. Germline V lookup: CDR1 DFQATT, CDR2 SNEGSKA (reference sequence). V shed 6 bases, J shed 1 base, and the junction held 7 bases outside the gene matches. CDR3 protein: CSAPWGGGTDTQYF. The CDR3 bases are TGCAGTGCCCCTTGGGGGGGGGGCACAGATACGCAGTATTTT.

This clonotype was detected many times. J is TRBJ2-2 and V is TRBV7-8; 7 bases agree with TRBD2. This CDR3 region has 15 residues. The germline gives CDR1 SGHVS, CDR2 FQNEAQ. With 8 bases clipped from V and 5 bases from J, the junction kept 11 bases outside the gene matches. The CDR3 region is CASLLGGEGTGELFF. The CDR3 DNA sequence: TGTGCCAGCCTGCTGGGCGGGGAGGGAACCGGGGAGCTGTTTTTT.

This clonotype was recorded once. The V call is TRBV5-1, the J call TRBJ2-7; possible D gene TRBD2, 6 bases. Germline lookup yields CDR1 SGHRS and CDR2 YFSETQ. The CDR3 runs 13 residues. The V end was cut by 6 bases, the J end by 3 bases, with 13 bases between. The CDR3 DNA is TGCGCCAGCAATCCAGGGACTCTCTACGAGCAGTACTTC. This codes for CASNPGTLYEQYF. Full variable domain (outside the CDR3, taken from reference TRBV5-1 and TRBJ2-7): KAGVTQTPRYLIKTRGQQVTLSCSPISGHRSVSWYQQTPGQGLQFLFEYFSETQRNKGNFPGRFSGRQFSNSRSEMNVSTLELGDSALYLCASNPGTLYEQYFGPGTRLTVT.

The J gene is TRBJ2-2, the V gene TRBV9; the D is unclear. Trimming removed 0 bases at V and 4 bases at J, with 7 bases between. The CDR3 is made up of 14 amino acids. CDR1 is SGDLS, CDR2 YYNGEE, per germline. This chain's CDR3 is CASSVATSTGELFF. The CDR3 DNA is TGTGCCAGCAGCGTAGCCACCAGCACCGGGGAGCTGTTTTTT.

This clonotype was recorded a few times. This rearrangement joins TRBV28 to TRBJ2-7; D may be TRBD1 or TRBD2 (6 bases each). V lost 6 bases and J 5 bases, leaving 11 bases between the germline ends. This CDR3 has 12 residues. From germline, CDR1 is MDHEN and CDR2 SYDVKM. CDR3: CASSRGLNEQYV. The CDR3 bases are TGTGCCAGCAGCAGGGGACTGAACGAGCAGTACGTC.

This clonotype was detected many times. DNA for the CDR3: TGTGCCAGCAGTCTAAACAGGCAAGCGAACACTGAAGCTTTCTTT. Its protein is CASSLNRQANTEAFF. The chain employs TRBV6-5 and TRBJ1-1; D possibly corresponds to TRBD1 (5 bases). The V and J ends lost 5 bases and 1 base respectively, with 14 bases between them. Germline V gene lookup returns CDR1 MNHEY and CDR2 SVGAGI. This CDR3 has 15 residues.

This clonotype was seen at least ten times. This chain uses TRBV18 with TRBJ2-1, with a tentative D call TRBD2 (5 bases). There are 13 residues in the CDR3. Germline loops: CDR1 KGHSH, CDR2 LQKENI. Trimming took off 4 bases at V and 10 bases at J, with 14 bases between the two ends. The CDR3 nucleotides read TGTGCCAGCTCACGGGCGGACTCAAGGGAGCAGTTCTTC. It translates to CASSRADSREQFF.

This clonotype was detected many times. The J gene is TRBJ1-1, the V gene TRBV9, with no clear D. Trimming removed 4 bases at V and 1 base at J, with 14 bases between. The germline V gene encodes CDR1 SGDLS and CDR2 YYNGEE. CDR3 length: 15 residues. CDR3 nucleotide sequence: TGTGCCAGCAGCCCGTACGGGCAGCGGAACACTGAAGCTTTCTTT. Translating gives CASSPYGQRNTEAFF.

The CDR3 sequence: CAVKPGDYGYTF. For the CDR3, the DNA is TGTGCCGTAAAACCGGGAGACTATGGCTACACCTTC. The rearrangement uses TRBV7-9 and TRBJ1-2; no clear D gene. Trimming stripped 11 bases from V and 3 bases from J, with 13 bases between. Germline V gene sequence: CDR1 SEHNR, CDR2 FQNEAQ (reference sequence). The CDR3 totals 12 residues.

The table lists this clonotype with many counts. The chain employs TRBV6-5 and TRBJ2-1, with 8 bases aligning to TRBD2. CDR3 length equals 15 residues. V lost 8 bases and J lost 8; bases outside the gene matches: 14. Looked up from germline, CDR1 is MNHEY and CDR2 is SVGAGI. CDR3 protein: CASRRGGLDGYEQFF. The CDR3 bases are TGTGCCAGCCGCCGGGGGGGATTAGATGGTTATGAGCAGTTCTTC.

This clonotype was observed a few times. The chain joins TRBV6-5 to TRBJ2-3, with D possibly being TRBD1 or TRBD2 (7 bases each). Germline V lookup: CDR1 MNHEY, CDR2 SVGAGI. Trimming stripped 8 bases from V and 1 base from J, with 19 bases between. The CDR3 loop spans 16 amino acids. The CDR3 DNA is TGTGCCAGCCCGAGCAGGGGGGGCCGACGCACAGATACGCAGTATTTT. As protein: CASPSRGGRRTDTQYF.

The gene calls are TRBV11-2 and TRBJ1-4, with a possible D match to TRBD1 (5 bases). CDR1 is SGHAT, CDR2 FQNNGV, per germline. The CDR3 sequence is 15 residues long. Trimming removed 5 bases from V and 3 bases from J, with 13 bases in between. The CDR3 protein is CASSARGMANEKLFF. Written as DNA, the CDR3 is TGTGCCAGCAGCGCGCGGGGCATGGCTAATGAAAAACTGTTTTTT.

This clonotype came up many times. This chain connects TRBV5-1 to TRBJ1-2, with D hard to call. Looked up from germline, CDR1 is SGHRS and CDR2 is YFSETQ. V was shortened by 0 bases and J by 4 bases, with 4 bases between the two germline ends. The CDR3 has 12 residues. The CDR3 DNA reads as TGCGCCAGCAGCTTGGAGGCCTATGGCTACACCTTC. Its protein is CASSLEAYGYTF.

This clonotype showed up just a few times. The DNA for the CDR3 is TGTGCCAGCAGCTTGGCGGGGGGTTATAACTATGGCTACACCTTC. The encoded protein is CASSLAGGYNYGYTF. The genes are TRBV5-8 and TRBJ1-2; D is perhaps TRBD1 (5 bases). Germline CDR1 and CDR2: SGHTS and YDEGEE. The CDR3 runs to 15 residues. The V end was cut by 0 bases, the J end by 1 base, with 10 bases between.

Ten or more counts support this clonotype. The chain couples TRBV20-1 to TRBJ1-2; 7 bases fit TRBD1. The V and J ends lost 0 bases and 3 bases, in that order; junction bases with no gene match: 1. The CDR3 sequence is 13 residues long. Germline V lookup: CDR1 DFQATT, CDR2 SNEGSKA (reference sequence). CDR3 nucleotide sequence: TGCAGTGCTAGAGACCAGGGGGACTATGGCTACACCTTC. Its translation is CSARDQGDYGYTF.

This clonotype was seen a handful of times. This rearrangement joins TRBV6-6 to TRBJ1-2, with 10 bases that match TRBD1. Germline V lookup: CDR1 MNHNY, CDR2 SVGAGI (reference sequence). The CDR3 has 15 residues. V shed 7 bases, J shed 1 base, and the junction held 6 bases outside the gene matches. Here the CDR3 reads CASTPDRGINYGYTF. In nucleotides, the CDR3 is TGTGCCAGCACACCGGACAGGGGGATTAACTATGGCTACACCTTC.

This clonotype was seen only a few times. This rearrangement joins TRBV4-2 to TRBJ1-1, with 8 bases aligning to TRBD1. This CDR3 region has 16 residues. Germline loops: CDR1 LGHNA, CDR2 YNFKEQ. Trimming took 0 bases from V and 10 from J; bases not matched to a gene: 13. The CDR3 bases are TGTGCCAGCAGCCAAGATTATACACAGGGGGTTAACGGAGCTTTCTTT. This codes for CASSQDYTQGVNGAFF.

This clonotype was counted ten times or more. The J gene is TRBJ2-7, the V gene TRBV19; no clear D. CDR3 length: 15 amino acids. With 0 bases removed from V and 2 bases from J, the gap between germline ends came to 11 bases. Germline CDR1 is LNHDA and CDR2 is SQIVND (reference sequence). The CDR3 DNA reads TGTGCCAGTAGTATAGACCCCGGCCGTACCTACGAGCAGTACTTC. Protein sequence: CASSIDPGRTYEQYF.

There are many counts of this clonotype. The gene calls are TRBV5-1 and TRBJ2-7, with 7 bases matching TRBD1. From germline, CDR1 is SGHRS and CDR2 YFSETQ. The CDR3 has 15 residues. Losses at the gene ends were 1 base for V and 3 bases for J; bases not matched to a gene: 7. This chain's CDR3 is CASSLKPGGLYEQYV. Written as DNA, the CDR3 is TGCGCCAGCAGCTTGAAGCCAGGGGGTCTCTACGAGCAGTACGTC.

V and J are TRBV4-3 and TRBJ1-1; D is ambiguous. CDR1 and CDR2 (germline): LGHNA, YSLEER. This CDR3 has 15 amino acids. Trimming shortened V by 3 bases and J by 4 bases, and 15 bases separated the two germline ends. The CDR3 loop reads CASSQPPPGSTEAFF. In DNA form, the CDR3 reads TGCGCCAGCAGCCAGCCGCCACCGGGGAGCACTGAAGCTTTCTTT.